Included here is one TCR beta chain sequence, with context. As originally analysed: The assay estimated nucleated cells by amplifying reference gene primers. The data were produced by immunoSEQ multiplex PCR, yet TCRdb's version contains in-frame clones alone and is incomplete. The V and J calls and clone size are taken from that table; D and trimming were inferred from the DNA. The table has a few hundred thousand clones, around 89% seen once. The CDR3 sequence is 15 residues long. The V gene lost 1 base and the J gene lost 2 bases, with 11 bases spanning the gap. CDR1 and CDR2 (germline): ENHRY, SYGVKD. The data stem from a study of blood T cell repertoires in COVID-19. Study information: PBMCs, B-cell-depleted T cells, or T cells were the source of the cDNA or gDNA that made up the material.

The sequencing input was peripheral blood. This chain uses TRBV10-3 with TRBJ1-1, with D tentatively TRBD1 (5 bases). This TCR was sampled from a woman aged 25 to 45 who had recovered from COVID-19. CDR3 protein: CAISELTATNTEAFF. The CDR3 DNA reads TGTGCCATCAGTGAGTTGACAGCTACAAACACTGAAGCTTTCTTT.